The count of the clone carrying this T cell receptor beta chain is one. This sample stems from a study of preoperative IRX-2 immunotherapy in early breast cancer. Profiling relied on immunoSEQ multiplex PCR, and the TCRdb table lists in-frame clones only, not all of them. Here the sample spans 28,000 or so clones, roughly 89% being singletons. After removal of 4 bases from V and 3 bases from J, the junction contained 2 bases not matched to a gene. Germline lookup yields CDR1 SGHNT and CDR2 YENEEA. The CDR3 runs to 13 residues. Treatment denoted: preoperative locoregional IRX-2 cytokine immunotherapy. Samples came from a phase Ib trial of preoperative locoregional IRX-2 cytokine immunotherapy.

The chain combines TRBV11-3 with TRBJ2-5; 7 bases map to TRBD1. This receptor was obtained from a human donor with breast cancer. Collection took place from a patient treated with IRX-2 immunotherapy. CDR3 sequence: CASSSGTEETQYF. DNA of the CDR3: TGTGCCAGCAGCTCCGGGACAGAAGAGACCCAGTACTTC.